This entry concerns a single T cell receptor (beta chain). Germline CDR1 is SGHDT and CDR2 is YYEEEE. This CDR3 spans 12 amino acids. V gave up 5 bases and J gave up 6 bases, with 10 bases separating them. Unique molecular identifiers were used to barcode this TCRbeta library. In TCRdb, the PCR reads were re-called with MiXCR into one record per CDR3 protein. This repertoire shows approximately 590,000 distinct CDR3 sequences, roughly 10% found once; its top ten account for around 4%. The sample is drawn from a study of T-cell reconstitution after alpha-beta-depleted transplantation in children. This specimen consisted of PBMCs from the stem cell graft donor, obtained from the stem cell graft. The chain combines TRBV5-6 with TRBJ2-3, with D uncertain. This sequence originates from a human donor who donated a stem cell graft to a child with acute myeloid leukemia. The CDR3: CASRQSSDTQYF. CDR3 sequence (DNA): TGTGCCAGCAGACAATCATCGGATACGCAGTATTTT.